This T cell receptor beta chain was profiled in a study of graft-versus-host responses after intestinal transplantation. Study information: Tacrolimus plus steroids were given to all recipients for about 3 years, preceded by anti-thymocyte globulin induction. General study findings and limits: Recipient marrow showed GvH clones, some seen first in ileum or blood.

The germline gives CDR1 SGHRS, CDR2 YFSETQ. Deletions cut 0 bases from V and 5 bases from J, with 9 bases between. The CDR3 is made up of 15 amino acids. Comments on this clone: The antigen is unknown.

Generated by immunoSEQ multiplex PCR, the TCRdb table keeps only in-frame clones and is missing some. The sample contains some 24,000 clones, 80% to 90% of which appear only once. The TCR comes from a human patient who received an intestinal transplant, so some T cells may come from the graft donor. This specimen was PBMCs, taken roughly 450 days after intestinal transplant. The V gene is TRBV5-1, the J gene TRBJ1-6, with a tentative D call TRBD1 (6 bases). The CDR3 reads CASSLGDTNNSPLHF. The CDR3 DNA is TGCGCCAGCAGCTTGGGGGACACAAATAATTCACCCCTCCACTTT.